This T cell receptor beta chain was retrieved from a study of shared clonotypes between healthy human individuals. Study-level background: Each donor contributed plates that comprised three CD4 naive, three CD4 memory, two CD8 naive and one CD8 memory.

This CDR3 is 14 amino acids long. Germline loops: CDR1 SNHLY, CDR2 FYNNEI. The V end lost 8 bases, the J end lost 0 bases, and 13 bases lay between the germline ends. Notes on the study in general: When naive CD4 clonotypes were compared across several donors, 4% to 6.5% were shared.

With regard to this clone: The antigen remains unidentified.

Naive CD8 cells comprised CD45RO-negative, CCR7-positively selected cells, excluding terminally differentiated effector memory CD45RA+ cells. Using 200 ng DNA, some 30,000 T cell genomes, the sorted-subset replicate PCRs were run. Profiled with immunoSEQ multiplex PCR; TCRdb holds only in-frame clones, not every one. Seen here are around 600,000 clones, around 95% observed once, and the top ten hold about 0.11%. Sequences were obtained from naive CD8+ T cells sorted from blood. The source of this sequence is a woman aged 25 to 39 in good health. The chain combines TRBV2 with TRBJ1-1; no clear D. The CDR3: CASGPGHLNTEAFF. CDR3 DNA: TGTGCCAGCGGCCCCGGGCACTTGAACACTGAAGCTTTCTTT.